A selection of T cell receptor beta chains follows, all from one sample in a study of CD8 T cells in Susac syndrome. Via MiXCR, TCRdb re-called the immunoSEQ multiplex PCR reads, giving one row per CDR3 protein. The sample has 200,000 or so distinct CDR3 sequences, nearly 95% seen once. The sequenced sample consisted of CD4+ T cells from PBMCs. The receptors were sampled from a human donor with multiple sclerosis. Each CDR3 is given with its conserved first and last residue. Fields, in order: D gene, clone size, J gene, V gene, CDR3 protein, CDR3 DNA. D genes are given only for firm matches. Clone sizes are given selectively: once, few, many, or a class where the clone is expanded.

d_call: .
clone_size: .
j_call: TRBJ1-2
v_call: TRBV12-3/TRBV12-4
cdr3_aa: CASSLRQGYYGYTF
cdr3_nt: TGTGCCAGCAGTTTACGGCAGGGATACTATGGCTACACCTTC

d_call: TRBD2
clone_size: .
j_call: TRBJ2-5
v_call: TRBV5-1
cdr3_aa: CASSLAGLETETQYF
cdr3_nt: TGCGCCAGCAGCTTGGCCGGACTAGAGACGGAGACCCAGTACTTC

d_call: TRBD2
clone_size: .
j_call: TRBJ2-1
v_call: TRBV2
cdr3_aa: CASRLALAEQFF
cdr3_nt: TGTGCCAGCCGACTAGCGTTGGCTGAGCAGTTCTTC

d_call: TRBD1
clone_size: .
j_call: TRBJ1-6
v_call: TRBV25-1
cdr3_aa: CANSGGLHF
cdr3_nt: TGTGCCAACTCAGGGGGCCTCCACTTT

d_call: .
clone_size: .
j_call: TRBJ2-2
v_call: TRBV20-1
cdr3_aa: CSAKTLRGSKGTGELFF
cdr3_nt: TGCAGTGCCAAGACGCTAAGGGGATCAAAGGGCACCGGGGAGCTGTTTTTT

d_call: TRBD1
clone_size: .
j_call: TRBJ1-2
v_call: TRBV5-4
cdr3_aa: CASSNGQGFSLSGYTF
cdr3_nt: TGTGCCAGCAGTAATGGACAGGGTTTTTCTTTATCGGGCTACACCTTC

d_call: .
clone_size: .
j_call: TRBJ2-7
v_call: TRBV3-1
cdr3_aa: CASSQVRVGGSEQYF
cdr3_nt: TGTGCCAGCAGCCAAGTCAGGGTTGGTGGTTCAGAGCAGTACTTC

d_call: .
clone_size: once
j_call: TRBJ1-2
v_call: TRBV19
cdr3_aa: CASKAPDNILYGYTF
cdr3_nt: TGTGCCAGTAAAGCGCCAGACAATATTCTCTATGGCTACACCTTC

d_call: .
clone_size: .
j_call: TRBJ2-2
v_call: TRBV29-1
cdr3_aa: CSVASNTGELFF
cdr3_nt: TGCAGCGTTGCCTCGAACACCGGGGAGCTGTTTTTT

d_call: .
clone_size: .
j_call: TRBJ2-3
v_call: TRBV9
cdr3_aa: CASSVADFGNTDTQYF
cdr3_nt: TGTGCCAGCAGCGTAGCTGATTTTGGTAACACAGATACGCAGTATTTT

d_call: TRBD1
clone_size: .
j_call: TRBJ1-1
v_call: TRBV14
cdr3_aa: CASSQGDSEGTEAFF
cdr3_nt: TGTGCCAGCAGCCAAGGGGACAGTGAAGGCACTGAAGCTTTCTTT

d_call: TRBD2
clone_size: .
j_call: TRBJ2-7
v_call: TRBV2
cdr3_aa: CASSGPGGNYEQYF
cdr3_nt: TGTGCCAGCAGTGGACCGGGGGGGAACTACGAGCAGTACTTC

d_call: TRBD1
clone_size: .
j_call: TRBJ1-2
v_call: TRBV12-3/TRBV12-4
cdr3_aa: CASQDRAYGYTF
cdr3_nt: TGTGCCAGTCAAGACAGGGCCTATGGCTACACCTTC

d_call: .
clone_size: once
j_call: TRBJ2-7
v_call: TRBV2
cdr3_aa: CASSIPPYGVQYF
cdr3_nt: TGTGCCAGTAGTATTCCCCCCTATGGGGTGCAGTACTTC

d_call: TRBD2
clone_size: .
j_call: TRBJ2-3
v_call: TRBV7-3
cdr3_aa: CASSSGLASIDTQYF
cdr3_nt: TGTGCCAGCAGCTCCGGACTAGCTTCAATAGATACGCAGTATTTT

d_call: TRBD1
clone_size: .
j_call: TRBJ2-3
v_call: TRBV7-7
cdr3_aa: CASSPNRGSTDTQYF
cdr3_nt: TGTGCCAGCAGTCCCAACAGGGGGAGCACAGATACGCAGTATTTT

d_call: TRBD1
clone_size: .
j_call: TRBJ2-1
v_call: TRBV5-6
cdr3_aa: CASSLHRGSEQFF
cdr3_nt: TGTGCCAGCAGCTTACACAGGGGGAGTGAGCAGTTCTTC

d_call: .
clone_size: .
j_call: TRBJ2-7
v_call: TRBV29-1
cdr3_aa: CSVGSRLGVYEQYF
cdr3_nt: TGCAGCGTTGGATCCCGACTAGGCGTCTACGAGCAGTACTTC

d_call: .
clone_size: .
j_call: TRBJ1-2
v_call: TRBV29-1
cdr3_aa: CSVRGEGPGGYTF
cdr3_nt: TGCAGCGTCCGCGGCGAGGGGCCGGGGGGCTACACCTTC

d_call: TRBD1
clone_size: .
j_call: TRBJ2-7
v_call: TRBV20-1
cdr3_aa: CSARQGATYEQYF
cdr3_nt: TGCAGTGCCAGACAGGGGGCGACCTACGAGCAGTACTTC

d_call: TRBD1
clone_size: .
j_call: TRBJ1-6
v_call: TRBV5-1
cdr3_aa: CASSFGQENSPLHF
cdr3_nt: TGCGCCAGCAGCTTCGGACAGGAGAATTCACCCCTCCACTTT

d_call: .
clone_size: once
j_call: TRBJ2-7
v_call: TRBV7-9
cdr3_aa: CASSPNRNYEQYF
cdr3_nt: TGTGCCAGCAGCCCTAATCGCAACTACGAGCAGTACTTC

d_call: TRBD1
clone_size: .
j_call: TRBJ1-1
v_call: TRBV29-1
cdr3_aa: CSVESGTVNTEAFF
cdr3_nt: TGCAGCGTTGAGTCCGGGACAGTGAACACTGAAGCTTTCTTT

d_call: .
clone_size: .
j_call: TRBJ1-5
v_call: TRBV12-3/TRBV12-4
cdr3_aa: CASRRTGNQPQHF
cdr3_nt: TGTGCCAGCAGAAGGACGGGCAATCAGCCCCAGCATTTT

d_call: .
clone_size: .
j_call: TRBJ2-1
v_call: TRBV6-1
cdr3_aa: CASRETYNEQFF
cdr3_nt: TGTGCCAGCAGAGAAACCTACAATGAGCAGTTCTTC

d_call: .
clone_size: once
j_call: TRBJ2-1
v_call: TRBV7-9
cdr3_aa: CASSLAGAFYNEQFF
cdr3_nt: TGTGCCAGCAGCTTAGCGGGAGCCTTCTACAATGAGCAGTTCTTC

d_call: .
clone_size: .
j_call: TRBJ2-3
v_call: TRBV2
cdr3_aa: CASTWGGADTQYF
cdr3_nt: TGTGCCAGCACCTGGGGAGGAGCGGATACGCAGTATTTT

d_call: .
clone_size: .
j_call: TRBJ1-2
v_call: TRBV5-5
cdr3_aa: CASSLAGTGPLEGYTF
cdr3_nt: TGTGCCAGCAGCTTGGCCGGGACTGGCCCCTTGGAGGGCTACACCTTC

d_call: .
clone_size: .
j_call: TRBJ1-5
v_call: TRBV30
cdr3_aa: CAWSEESNQPQHF
cdr3_nt: TGTGCCTGGAGTGAGGAAAGCAATCAGCCCCAGCATTTT

d_call: .
clone_size: .
j_call: TRBJ2-5
v_call: TRBV30
cdr3_aa: CAWSGQALQETQYF
cdr3_nt: TGTGCCTGGAGTGGGCAGGCCCTCCAAGAGACCCAGTACTTC

d_call: TRBD2
clone_size: .
j_call: TRBJ2-7
v_call: TRBV20-1
cdr3_aa: CSAMRTSGKYEQYF
cdr3_nt: TGCAGTGCAATGAGGACTAGCGGCAAGTACGAGCAGTACTTC

d_call: TRBD1
clone_size: .
j_call: TRBJ2-7
v_call: TRBV6-6
cdr3_aa: CASSFPGQGAYEQYF
cdr3_nt: TGTGCCAGCAGTTTCCCGGGACAGGGGGCCTACGAGCAGTACTTC

d_call: .
clone_size: .
j_call: TRBJ2-3
v_call: TRBV3-1
cdr3_aa: CASSLVWGTQYF
cdr3_nt: TGTGCCAGCAGCCTCGTGTGGGGTACGCAGTATTTT

d_call: TRBD2
clone_size: .
j_call: TRBJ2-1
v_call: TRBV2
cdr3_aa: CASSRGGAFDNEQFF
cdr3_nt: TGTGCCAGCAGTCGCGGGGGGGCCTTTGACAATGAGCAGTTCTTC

d_call: .
clone_size: .
j_call: TRBJ2-1
v_call: TRBV10-2
cdr3_aa: CASSRTSGLFEQFF
cdr3_nt: TGCGCCAGCAGCAGAACTTCAGGGTTGTTCGAGCAGTTCTTC

d_call: .
clone_size: .
j_call: TRBJ2-1
v_call: TRBV3-1
cdr3_aa: CASSLGLDGALFF
cdr3_nt: TGTGCCAGCAGCCTTGGCTTGGACGGTGCGCTGTTCTTC

d_call: .
clone_size: .
j_call: TRBJ2-3
v_call: TRBV30
cdr3_aa: CAWNLQWGKDTQYF
cdr3_nt: TGTGCCTGGAATCTACAGTGGGGGAAAGATACGCAGTATTTT

d_call: TRBD2
clone_size: .
j_call: TRBJ2-1
v_call: TRBV30
cdr3_aa: CASTGGGYNEQFF
cdr3_nt: TGTGCCTCTACGGGGGGAGGTTACAATGAGCAGTTCTTC

d_call: .
clone_size: .
j_call: TRBJ2-1
v_call: TRBV11-2
cdr3_aa: CASSTLRGNEQFF
cdr3_nt: TGTGCCAGCAGCACACTTAGAGGAAATGAGCAGTTCTTC

d_call: .
clone_size: .
j_call: TRBJ2-5
v_call: TRBV4-1
cdr3_aa: CASSQGSGNQETQYF
cdr3_nt: TGCGCCAGCAGCCAAGGGTCGGGGAATCAAGAGACCCAGTACTTC

d_call: TRBD1
clone_size: .
j_call: TRBJ1-1
v_call: TRBV30
cdr3_aa: CAWSVGQLNTEAFF
cdr3_nt: TGTGCCTGGAGTGTGGGACAGCTGAACACTGAAGCTTTCTTT

d_call: .
clone_size: .
j_call: TRBJ1-4
v_call: TRBV5-1
cdr3_aa: CASSLDLRTNEKLFF
cdr3_nt: TGCGCCAGCAGCTTGGACCTCCGAACTAATGAAAAACTGTTTTTT

d_call: .
clone_size: .
j_call: TRBJ2-7
v_call: TRBV18
cdr3_aa: CASSPSGTSLYF
cdr3_nt: TGTGCCAGCTCACCCTCCGGGACATCCTTGTACTTC

d_call: TRBD1
clone_size: .
j_call: TRBJ1-2
v_call: TRBV7-9
cdr3_aa: CASSQTGGSGYTF
cdr3_nt: TGTGCCAGCAGCCAGACAGGGGGAAGTGGCTACACCTTC

d_call: .
clone_size: .
j_call: TRBJ2-2
v_call: TRBV5-1
cdr3_aa: CASSLASKNTGELFF
cdr3_nt: TGCGCCAGCAGCTTGGCATCAAAGAACACCGGGGAGCTGTTTTTT

d_call: TRBD2
clone_size: .
j_call: TRBJ2-1
v_call: TRBV29-1
cdr3_aa: CSVARTSGTYNEQFF
cdr3_nt: TGCAGCGTTGCAAGGACTAGCGGGACCTACAATGAGCAGTTCTTC

d_call: .
clone_size: .
j_call: TRBJ1-5
v_call: TRBV2
cdr3_aa: CASGGHGGNQPQHF
cdr3_nt: TGTGCCAGCGGGGGGCATGGCGGCAATCAGCCCCAGCATTTT

d_call: .
clone_size: .
j_call: TRBJ2-7
v_call: TRBV4-1
cdr3_aa: CASSHPAGTTYEQYF
cdr3_nt: TGCGCCAGCAGCCACCCTGCAGGGACAACCTACGAGCAGTACTTC

d_call: .
clone_size: few
j_call: TRBJ2-2
v_call: TRBV7-8
cdr3_aa: CASSLERERELFF
cdr3_nt: TGTGCCAGCAGCTTAGAAAGGGAGCGGGAGCTGTTTTTT

d_call: .
clone_size: once
j_call: TRBJ1-5
v_call: TRBV18
cdr3_aa: CASSPGGFNQPQHF
cdr3_nt: TGTGCCAGCTCACCGGGCGGGTTCAATCAGCCCCAGCATTTT